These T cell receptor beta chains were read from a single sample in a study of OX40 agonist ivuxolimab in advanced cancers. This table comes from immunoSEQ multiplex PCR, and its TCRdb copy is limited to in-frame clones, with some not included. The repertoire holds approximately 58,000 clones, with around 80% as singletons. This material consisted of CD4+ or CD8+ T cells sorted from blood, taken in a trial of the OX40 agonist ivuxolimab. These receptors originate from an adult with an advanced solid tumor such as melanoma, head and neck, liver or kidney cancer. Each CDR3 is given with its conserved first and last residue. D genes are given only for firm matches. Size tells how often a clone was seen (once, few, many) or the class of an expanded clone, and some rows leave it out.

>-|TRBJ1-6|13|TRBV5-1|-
CASSLGGNSPLHF
TGCGCCAGCAGCTTGGGGGGGAATTCACCCCTCCACTTT
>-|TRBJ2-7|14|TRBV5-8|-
CASSLVRKTYEQYF
TGTGCCAGCAGCTTGGTTCGTAAAACCTACGAGCAGTACTTC
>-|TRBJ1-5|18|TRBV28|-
CASSSLGGTISSNQPQHF
TGTGCCAGCAGCTCTCTAGGGGGGACCATATCAAGCAATCAGCCCCAGCATTTT
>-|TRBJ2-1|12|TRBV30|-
CAWSVWHNEQFF
TGTGCCTGGAGTGTGTGGCACAATGAGCAGTTCTTC
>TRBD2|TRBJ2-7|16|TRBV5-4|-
CASSLKTGTNAYEQYF
TGTGCCAGCAGTCTCAAAACCGGGACTAACGCTTACGAGCAGTACTTC
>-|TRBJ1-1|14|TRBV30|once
CARNSGQMNTEAFF
TGTGCCCGGAACAGTGGACAGATGAACACTGAAGCTTTCTTT
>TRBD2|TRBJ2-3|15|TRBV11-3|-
CASSSSGDRTDTQYF
TGTGCCAGCAGCTCGAGCGGGGATCGCACAGATACGCAGTATTTT
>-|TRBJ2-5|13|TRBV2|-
CASRRGLQETQYF
TGTGCCAGCAGGAGGGGCTTGCAAGAGACCCAGTACTTC
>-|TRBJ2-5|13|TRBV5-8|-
CASSLGDKETQYF
TGTGCCAGCAGCTTGGGAGATAAAGAGACCCAGTACTTC
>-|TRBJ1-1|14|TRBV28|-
CASSLVGGLTEAFF
TGTGCCAGCAGTTTAGTGGGGGGCTTAACTGAAGCTTTCTTT
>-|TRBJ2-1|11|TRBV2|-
CASSALNEQFF
TGTGCCAGCAGTGCCCTCAATGAGCAGTTCTTC
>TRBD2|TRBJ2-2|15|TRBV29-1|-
CSVETGLDNTGELFF
TGCAGCGTTGAGACCGGACTAGATAACACCGGGGAGCTGTTTTTT
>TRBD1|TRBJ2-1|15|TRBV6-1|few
CASSPTGNPYNEQFF
TGTGCCAGCAGTCCGACAGGGAACCCCTACAATGAGCAGTTCTTC
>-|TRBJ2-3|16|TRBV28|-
CASSFSRTARTDTQYF
TGTGCCAGCAGTTTTTCCCGGACAGCACGCACAGATACGCAGTATTTT
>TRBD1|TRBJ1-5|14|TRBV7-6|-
CASSLGQGNQPQHF
TGTGCCAGCAGCTTAGGACAGGGGAATCAGCCCCAGCATTTT
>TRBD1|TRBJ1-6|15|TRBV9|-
CASSTGQGSLSPLHF
TGTGCCAGCAGCACCGGACAGGGGTCCCTTTCACCCCTCCACTTT
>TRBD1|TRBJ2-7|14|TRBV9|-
CASSVATGGYEQYF
TGTGCCAGCAGCGTAGCTACAGGGGGCTACGAGCAGTACTTC
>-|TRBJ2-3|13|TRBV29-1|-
CSGMAGVTDTQYF
TGCAGCGGTATGGCAGGGGTCACAGATACGCAGTATTTT